One TCR beta chain is described in this entry. No cognate antigen has been identified for it. A far bigger clonotype differs at one base, so this is likely a read error. The library was produced with multiplex PCR. TCRdb records Illumina HiSeq 4000 as the sequencer. To build TCR beta libraries, CDR3 regions were amplified by Arm-PCR using iRepertoire HTBI primers. Before sequencing, the PCR products underwent gel purification. Concerning the study's data processing: Across samples, around 62 TRBV and roughly 13 TRBJ segments were identified and used for gene usage analysis of CDR3 amino acid clonotypes. COPE and FqMerger were used to merge filtered high-quality paired reads into contigs. BLAST was used to align contigs to IMGT TRBV, TRBD and TRBJ reference genes, and CDR3 was defined according to IMGT. Any clonotype with a frequency above 0.1% was classified as a highly expanded clone. Shannon entropy served as the measure of repertoire diversity, while the Gini coefficient captured V-J evenness. Public clonotypes were defined as clonotypes shared by more than one individual. TCRdb reran the public reads through fastp at Q25 and MiXCR, keeping productive beta chains. Entries that share a CDR3 protein sequence are merged under the most common genes and DNA. The V and J calls shown here were made by TCRdb, not taken from the authors' results. The sample table lists some 250,000 distinct CDR3 sequences, 15% to 20% of them with a count of one. The ten top clones hold around 15% of the sample.

The data were taken from a study of regulatory T cells in long-lasting Graves disease (dated by TCRdb to about 2021). At the level of the whole study: Patients with newly diagnosed Graves' disease had been on antithyroid drugs for under 3 months. A total of 33 samples underwent TCR sequencing, from about 13 patients with persistent Graves' disease and some 20 patients with newly diagnosed Graves' disease. The study was registered as a clinical trial and conducted in China. Patients with persistent Graves' disease were compared with patients with newly diagnosed Graves' disease using TCR sequencing and RNA sequencing of peripheral blood. What the work shows at the level of the full study, not this receptor alone: Compared with newly diagnosed patients, patients with persistent Graves' disease had lower TCR Shannon entropy and fewer highly expanded clones, which suggests clonal expansion. The study examined only peripheral blood because the primary lesion, thyroid tissue, could not be accessed. Sequencing and analysis were restricted to the TCR beta chain. Patients with persistent disease shared more public clonotypes (approximately 2,500) than newly diagnosed patients did (approximately 990). Preferential use of TRBV28, TRBJ1-2 and TRBJ2-5 was observed in persistent disease, whereas TRBV20-1 and TRBJ2-1 were favored in newly diagnosed disease. The authors acknowledged the small sample size as a limitation that may reduce accuracy.

For CDR1 and CDR2, the germline V gene lists SNHLY and FYNNEI. The CDR3 contains 15 residues, cysteine and phenylalanine counted. The read is trimmed to its CDR3 DNA, 45 bases read in frame from base 1. The sample's time point, from its label and the paper: newly diagnosed GD, antithyroid drugs for less than 3 months. For both TCR sequencing and RNA sequencing, RNA was extracted from PBMCs using TRIzol. Graves' disease was diagnosed according to American Thyroid Association guidelines. Patients for the study were recruited at an endocrinology department in Xi'an, China. Each patient gave about 8.1 milliliters of peripheral blood, collected in an EDTA anticoagulant tube. Ficoll Paque Plus density gradient separation was used to isolate PBMCs, and no further T cell sorting was performed. An Agilent 2100 Bioanalyzer and agarose gel were used to check RNA quality, while a NanoDrop 2000 measured RNA concentration.

Separately, the same data were catalogued under a study of T cells in Graves' hyperthyroidism and ophthalmopathy. According to the second study: Stable Graves' hyperthyroidism was defined as the absence of progression to ophthalmopathy over 18 months of follow-up. Hyperthyroidism patients were aged 18 to 65 years and newly diagnosed, with disease duration of less than 2 months. Exclusion was applied to patients with uncontrolled infections, other autoimmune diseases, pregnancy or lactation. Diagnoses were established on the basis of clinical symptoms, serum thyroxine and TRAb, thyroid ultrasound, and orbital computed tomography. The first round of RT-PCR for the TCR CDR3 was performed with the HTBI primer set and the Qiagen OneStep RT-PCR kit. Most expanded thyroid clonotypes (frequency above 0.001) were also found in blood, which suggests that blood repertoires may mirror thyroid immune responses. A 13 V-J signature model separated ophthalmopathy from stable hyperthyroidism, with 87.88% sensitivity and roughly 81% specificity in cross-validation and 80%/75% in testing. In validation, progression to ophthalmopathy was predicted by the model with 70.59% sensitivity and roughly 72% specificity, a median of approximately 6.5 months before onset. TCR V-J signatures able to tell the groups apart were searched for in a discovery cohort of more than 90 patients, of whom roughly 42 had Graves' ophthalmopathy and 57 had stable Graves' hyperthyroidism. Whether ophthalmopathy could be predicted prospectively was tested in an independent validation cohort made up of approximately 19 hyperthyroidism patients plus 17 patients who later progressed to ophthalmopathy. For training and testing, the 100 or so patients in the discovery cohort were randomly divided in a 7:3 ratio. The study also compared thyroid tissue and blood T-cell repertoires from several Graves' hyperthyroidism patients. After blood sampling, hyperthyroidism patients were treated with methimazole at a starting dose of 30 mg daily, and ophthalmopathy patients were treated with high-dose intravenous methylprednisolone. The libraries were constructed in a second round of multiplex PCR and then size-selected and purified. Paired-end sequencing of the libraries was performed with 100 bp reads on an Illumina HiSeq2000. SOAPnuke was used to process the raw data, removing reads that contained adapters or uncalled bases, had a mean Phred below 15, or lacked an exact match to the constant primer or identifier. High-quality paired reads were merged with COPE v1.2.5, and unique nucleotide sequences were defined as clonotypes. MiTCR v1.1 was used to align clonotypes to the IMGT TRBV, TRBD and TRBJ reference segments. Only V-J combinations with frequency above 0.0001, covering roughly 99% of repertoires, were analysed. A TCS score was defined as the ratio of F50 (clonal expansion) to E x V (chaos), with BLOSUM62-based TCRdist applied between CDR3 peptides within each V-J. Welch's t-statistics and random forest reduced around 520 V-J features to about 13, which were used in a naive Bayes classifier (R e1071). Sample size was not statistically predetermined, and investigators were not blinded to group allocation. The paper describes TCR Vbeta CDR3 sequencing of 140 or so peripheral blood samples, made up of roughly 45 ophthalmopathy patients, some 76 hyperthyroidism patients and some 17 progressor patients.

The receptor chain draws on TRBV2 and TRBJ2-5; the D gene is possibly TRBD1 or TRBD2, with 5 bases matching each. The starting material was peripheral blood mononuclear cells (PBMCs), obtained at new diagnosis, from a patient treated with antithyroid drugs. The source of this sequence is a woman in her twenties or thirties with Graves disease. Donor details come from another sample of the same person, matched by shared clones. CDR3 loop: CASSLLGRRQETRYF. The sequence in DNA is TGTGCCAGCAGCTTATTGGGACGGAGACAAGAGACCCGGTACTTC.